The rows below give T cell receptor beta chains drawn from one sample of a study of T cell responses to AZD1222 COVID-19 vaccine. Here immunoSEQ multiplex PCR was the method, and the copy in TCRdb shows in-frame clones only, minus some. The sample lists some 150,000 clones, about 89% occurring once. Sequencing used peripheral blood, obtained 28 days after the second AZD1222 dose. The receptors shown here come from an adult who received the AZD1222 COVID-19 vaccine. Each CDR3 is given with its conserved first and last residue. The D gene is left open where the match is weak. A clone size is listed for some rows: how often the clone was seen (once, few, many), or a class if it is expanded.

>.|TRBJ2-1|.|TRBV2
CATQEGFYNEQFF
TGTGCCACCCAAGAGGGGTTTTACAATGAGCAGTTCTTC
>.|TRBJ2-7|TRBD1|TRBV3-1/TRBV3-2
CASSGTGGHEQYF
TGTGCCAGTTCCGGGACAGGGGGCCACGAGCAGTACTTC
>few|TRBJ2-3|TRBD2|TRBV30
CAWSRGTSGRIDTQYF
TGTGCCTGGAGCCGAGGGACTAGCGGGAGGATCGATACGCAGTATTTT
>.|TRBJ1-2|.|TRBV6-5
CASMGSYSNYGYTF
TGTGCCAGCATGGGAAGTTATTCAAACTATGGCTACACCTTC
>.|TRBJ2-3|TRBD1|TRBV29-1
CSGGQGDTQYF
TGCAGCGGTGGACAGGGGGATACGCAGTATTTT
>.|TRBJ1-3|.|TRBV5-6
CASSLLRGGNTIYF
TGTGCCAGCAGCTTGTTACGGGGGGGAAACACCATATATTTT
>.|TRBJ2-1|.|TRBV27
CASSLWSRGHNEQFF
TGTGCCAGCAGTTTATGGAGTCGGGGCCACAATGAGCAGTTCTTC
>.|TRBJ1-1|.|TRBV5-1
CASSFSTRMNTEAFF
TGCGCCAGCAGCTTTTCGACGCGGATGAACACTGAAGCTTTCTTT
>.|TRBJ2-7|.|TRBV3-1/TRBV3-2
CASSQDLGFSYEQYF
TGTGCCAGCAGCCAAGATCTTGGCTTCTCCTACGAGCAGTACTTC
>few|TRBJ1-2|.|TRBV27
CAIGAGSLYGYTF
TGTGCCATCGGGGCAGGGAGCCTCTATGGCTACACCTTC
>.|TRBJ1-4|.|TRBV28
CASRNEKLFF
TGTGCCAGCAGAAACGAAAAACTGTTTTTT
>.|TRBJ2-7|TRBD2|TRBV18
CASSITGTSGFYEQYF
TGTGCCAGCTCGATAACCGGGACTAGCGGGTTCTACGAGCAGTACTTC
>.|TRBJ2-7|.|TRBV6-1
CASSERRGNAYEQYF
TGTGCCAGCAGTGAGCGTCGGGGCAATGCCTACGAGCAGTACTTC
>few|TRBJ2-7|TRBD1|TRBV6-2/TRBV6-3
CASSYEGTGDNEQYF
TGTGCCAGCAGTTACGAAGGGACAGGGGACAACGAGCAGTACTTC
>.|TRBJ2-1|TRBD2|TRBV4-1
CASSPRLAHEQFF
TGCGCCAGCAGCCCCCGACTAGCCCATGAGCAGTTCTTC
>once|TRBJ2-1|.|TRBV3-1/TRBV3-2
CASSQRQSNPGRREQFF
TGTGCCAGCAGCCAACGTCAGAGCAACCCCGGGAGAAGGGAGCAGTTCTTC
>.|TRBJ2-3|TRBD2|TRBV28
CASSFRTSAGPDTQYF
TGTGCCAGCAGTTTTCGGACTAGCGCGGGCCCAGATACGCAGTATTTT
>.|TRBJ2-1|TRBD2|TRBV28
CAGRSTSLVPLYEQFF
TGTGCCGGCAGGTCGACTAGCTTAGTTCCCTTATATGAGCAGTTCTTC
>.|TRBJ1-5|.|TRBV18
CASSPEDSSNQPQHF
TGTGCCAGCTCACCTGAAGACAGTAGCAATCAGCCCCAGCATTTT
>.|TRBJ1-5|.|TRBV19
CASSEDVRPQHF
TGTGCCAGTAGTGAAGACGTACGGCCCCAGCATTTT
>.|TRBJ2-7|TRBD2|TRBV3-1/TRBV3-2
CASSHAGVASYEQYF
TGTGCCAGCAGCCATGCGGGAGTGGCCTCCTACGAGCAGTACTTC
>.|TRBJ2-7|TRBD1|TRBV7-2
CASSFGTGYRGEQYF
TGTGCCAGCAGCTTTGGGACAGGGTACAGGGGCGAGCAGTACTTC
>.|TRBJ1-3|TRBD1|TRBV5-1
CASSLQGSRYGNTIYF
TGCGCCAGCAGCTTACAGGGGTCGAGGTATGGAAACACCATATATTTT
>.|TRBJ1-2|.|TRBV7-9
CASSLYGGGGYTF
TGTGCCAGCAGCTTATATGGGGGCGGTGGCTACACCTTC
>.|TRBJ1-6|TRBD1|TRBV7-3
CASSSQPRGRINSPLHF
TGTGCCAGCAGCTCGCAGCCCAGGGGGCGGATAAATTCACCCCTCCACTTT
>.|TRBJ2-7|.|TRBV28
CASRVATGTYEQYF
TGTGCCAGCAGGGTAGCGACCGGTACCTACGAGCAGTACTTC
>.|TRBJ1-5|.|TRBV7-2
CASSLGTALNQPQHF
TGTGCCAGCAGCTTAGGGACAGCACTCAATCAGCCCCAGCATTTT
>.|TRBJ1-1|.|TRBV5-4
CASSLLGTEAFF
TGTGCCAGCAGCTTGCTCGGGACTGAAGCTTTCTTT
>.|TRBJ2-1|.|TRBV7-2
CASSSGLLSYNEQFF
TGTGCCAGCAGCTCCGGACTGCTCTCCTACAATGAGCAGTTCTTC
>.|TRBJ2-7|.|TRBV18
CASSPTPGSYEQYF
TGTGCCAGCTCACCCACCCCTGGTTCGTACGAGCAGTACTTC
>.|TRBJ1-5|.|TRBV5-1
CASSLDGTSNQPQHF
TGCGCCAGCAGCTTGGACGGGACTAGCAATCAGCCCCAGCATTTT
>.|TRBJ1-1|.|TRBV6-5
CASRKLGGDTEAFF
TGTGCCAGCAGGAAGTTGGGGGGGGACACTGAAGCTTTCTTT
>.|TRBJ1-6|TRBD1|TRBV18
CASSPLDRGSPLHF
TGTGCCAGCTCACCCCTGGACAGGGGTTCACCCCTCCACTTT
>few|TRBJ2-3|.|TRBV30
CAWSVQGSDTQYF
TGTGCCTGGAGTGTACAGGGTTCAGATACGCAGTATTTT
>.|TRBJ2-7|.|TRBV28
CASSRAGSTYEQYF
TGTGCCAGCAGTCGGGCGGGGTCCACCTACGAGCAGTACTTC
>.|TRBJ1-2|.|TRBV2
CASSEAGRATAYGYTF
TGTGCCAGCAGTGAAGCTGGAAGGGCAACTGCCTATGGCTACACCTTC
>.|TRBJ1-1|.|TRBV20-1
CSASGGAGMGTEAFF
TGCAGTGCTAGTGGGGGGGCAGGTATGGGCACTGAAGCTTTCTTT
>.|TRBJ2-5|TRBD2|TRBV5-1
CASGTSGIRETQYF
TGCGCCAGCGGGACTAGCGGGATTCGAGAGACCCAGTACTTC
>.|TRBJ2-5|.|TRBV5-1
CASSRDLVALETQYF
TGCGCCAGCAGCCGGGACCTAGTCGCTTTAGAGACCCAGTACTTC
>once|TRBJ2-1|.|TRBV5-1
CASRQALPADEQFF
TGCGCCTCTCGACAGGCCTTACCCGCGGATGAGCAGTTCTTC
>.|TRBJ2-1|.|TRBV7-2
CASSLGREQFF
TGTGCCAGCAGCTTAGGGCGGGAGCAGTTCTTC
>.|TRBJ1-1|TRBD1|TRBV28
CASSLGQGVETEAFF
TGTGCCAGCAGTTTAGGACAGGGGGTAGAGACTGAAGCTTTCTTT
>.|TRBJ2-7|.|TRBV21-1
CASSKESFKSYEQYF
TGTGCCAGCAGCAAAGAGAGCTTCAAGTCCTACGAGCAGTACTTC
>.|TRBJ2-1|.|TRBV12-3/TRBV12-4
CASGNNEQFF
TGTGCCAGTGGAAACAATGAGCAGTTCTTC
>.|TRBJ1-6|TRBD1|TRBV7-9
CASSSTGTGSWTPLHF
TGTGCCAGCAGCTCAACCGGGACAGGGAGTTGGACACCCCTCCACTTT
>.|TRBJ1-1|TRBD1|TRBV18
CASSQGDRGGTEAFF
TGTGCCAGCTCACAAGGGGACAGGGGAGGCACTGAAGCTTTCTTT
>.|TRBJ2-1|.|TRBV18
CASSPSRDSNEQFF
TGTGCCAGCTCACCTTCCCGGGACTCCAATGAGCAGTTCTTC
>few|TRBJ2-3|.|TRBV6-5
CASSLSTGSDTQYF
TGTGCCAGCAGTCTGAGCACAGGGTCAGATACGCAGTATTTT
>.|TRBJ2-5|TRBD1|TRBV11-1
CASSRPGTGGKETQYF
TGTGCCAGCAGCCGTCCCGGGACAGGGGGCAAAGAGACCCAGTACTTC
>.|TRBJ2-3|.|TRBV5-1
CASSPQGAETDTQYF
TGCGCCAGCAGCCCACAGGGTGCCGAAACAGATACGCAGTATTTT
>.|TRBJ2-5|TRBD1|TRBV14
CASSPGDRGLETQYF
TGTGCCAGCAGCCCTGGGGACAGGGGACTCGAGACCCAGTACTTC
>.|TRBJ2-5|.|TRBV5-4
CASSLVGPGMETQYF
TGTGCCAGCAGCTTGGTGGGGCCAGGGATGGAGACCCAGTACTTC
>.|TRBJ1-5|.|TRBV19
CAGGDQPQHF
TGTGCCGGAGGGGATCAGCCCCAGCATTTT
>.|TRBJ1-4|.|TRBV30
CAWSGQTNEKLFF
TGTGCCTGGAGCGGACAGACTAATGAAAAACTGTTTTTT
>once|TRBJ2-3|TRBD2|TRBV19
CASSMSGVTDTQYF
TGTGCCAGTAGTATGAGCGGGGTCACAGATACGCAGTATTTT
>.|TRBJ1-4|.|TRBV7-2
CASSLVGGQPNEKLFF
TGTGCCAGCAGCTTAGTAGGAGGTCAGCCCAATGAAAAACTGTTTTTT
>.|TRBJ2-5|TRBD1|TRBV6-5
CASRPGGAGRETQYF
TGTGCCAGCAGGCCAGGGGGCGCTGGGCGGGAGACCCAGTACTTC
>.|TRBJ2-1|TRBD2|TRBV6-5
CASSIGLAGVNEQFF
TGTGCCAGCAGTATAGGACTAGCGGGAGTAAATGAGCAGTTCTTC
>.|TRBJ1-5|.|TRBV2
CASSPDPGVNQPQHF
TGTGCCAGCAGTCCCGATCCCGGTGTCAATCAGCCCCAGCATTTT
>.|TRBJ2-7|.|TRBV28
CASSLFFEQYF
TGTGCCAGCAGTTTATTCTTTGAGCAGTACTTC